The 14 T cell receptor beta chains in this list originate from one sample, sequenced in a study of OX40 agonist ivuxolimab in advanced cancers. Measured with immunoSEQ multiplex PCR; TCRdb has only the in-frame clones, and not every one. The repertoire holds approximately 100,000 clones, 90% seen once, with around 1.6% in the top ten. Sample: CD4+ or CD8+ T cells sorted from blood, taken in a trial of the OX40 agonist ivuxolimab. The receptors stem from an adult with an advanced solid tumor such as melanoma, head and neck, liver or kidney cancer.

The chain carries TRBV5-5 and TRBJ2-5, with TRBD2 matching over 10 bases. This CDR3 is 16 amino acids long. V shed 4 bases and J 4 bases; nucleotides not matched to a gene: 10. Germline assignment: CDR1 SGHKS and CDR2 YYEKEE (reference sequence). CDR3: CASSPTLAGAGETQYF. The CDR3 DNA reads TGTGCCAGCAGCCCAACTCTAGCGGGAGCAGGAGAGACCCAGTACTTC.

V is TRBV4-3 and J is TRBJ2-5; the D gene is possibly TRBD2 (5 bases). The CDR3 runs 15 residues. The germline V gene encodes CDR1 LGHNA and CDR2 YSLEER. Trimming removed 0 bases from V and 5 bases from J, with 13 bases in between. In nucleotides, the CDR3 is TGCGCCAGCAGCCAAGATGGGCTGCGCGGGGAGACCCAGTACTTC. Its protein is CASSQDGLRGETQYF.

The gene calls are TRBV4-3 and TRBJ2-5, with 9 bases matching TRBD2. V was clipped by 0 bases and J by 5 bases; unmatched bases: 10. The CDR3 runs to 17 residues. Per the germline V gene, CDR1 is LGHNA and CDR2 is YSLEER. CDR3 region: CASSQERQAGGMETQYF. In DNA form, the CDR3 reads TGCGCCAGCAGCCAAGAAAGGCAAGCGGGAGGTATGGAGACCCAGTACTTC.

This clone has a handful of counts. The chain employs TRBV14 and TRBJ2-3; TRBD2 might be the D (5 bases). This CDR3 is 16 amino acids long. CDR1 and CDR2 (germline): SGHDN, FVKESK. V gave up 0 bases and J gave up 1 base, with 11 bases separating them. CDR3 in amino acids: CASSQERVWGTDTQYF. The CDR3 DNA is TGTGCCAGCAGCCAAGAGCGGGTTTGGGGCACAGATACGCAGTATTTT.

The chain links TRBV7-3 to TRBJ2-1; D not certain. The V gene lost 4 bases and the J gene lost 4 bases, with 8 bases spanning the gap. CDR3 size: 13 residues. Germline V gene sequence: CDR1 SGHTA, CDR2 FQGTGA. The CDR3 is CASSSSVYNEQFF. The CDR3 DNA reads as TGTGCCAGCAGCTCTTCCGTGTACAATGAGCAGTTCTTC.

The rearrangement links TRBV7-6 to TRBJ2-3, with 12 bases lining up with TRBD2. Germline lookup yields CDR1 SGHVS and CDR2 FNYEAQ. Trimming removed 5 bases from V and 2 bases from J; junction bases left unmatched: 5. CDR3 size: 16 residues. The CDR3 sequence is CASSLRTSGVTDTQYF. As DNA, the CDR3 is TGTGCCAGCAGCCTCCGGACTAGCGGGGTCACAGATACGCAGTATTTT.

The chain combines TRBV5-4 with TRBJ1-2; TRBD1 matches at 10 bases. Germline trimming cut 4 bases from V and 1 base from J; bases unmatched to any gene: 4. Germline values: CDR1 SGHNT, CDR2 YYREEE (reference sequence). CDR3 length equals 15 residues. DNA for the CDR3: TGTGCCAGCAGCGGGGACAGGGGCCGTAACTATGGCTACACCTTC. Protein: CASSGDRGRNYGYTF. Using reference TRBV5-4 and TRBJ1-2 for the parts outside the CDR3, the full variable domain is ETGVTQSPTHLIKTRGQQVTLRCSSQSGHNTVSWYQQALGQGPQFIFQYYREEENGRGNFPPRFSGLQFPNYSSELNVNALELDDSALYLCASSGDRGRNYGYTFGSGTRLTVV.

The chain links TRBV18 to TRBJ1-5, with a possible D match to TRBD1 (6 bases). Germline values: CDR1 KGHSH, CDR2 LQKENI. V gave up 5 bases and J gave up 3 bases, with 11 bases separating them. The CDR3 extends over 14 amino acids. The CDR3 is CASSSTGNNQPQHF. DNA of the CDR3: TGTGCCAGCTCATCTACAGGGAACAATCAGCCCCAGCATTTT.

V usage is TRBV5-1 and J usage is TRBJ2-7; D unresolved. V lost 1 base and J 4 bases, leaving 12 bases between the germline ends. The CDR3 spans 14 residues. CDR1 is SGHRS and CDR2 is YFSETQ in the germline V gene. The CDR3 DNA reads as TGCGCCAGCAGCTTGTCGCCAGACGCGTACGAGCAGTACTTC. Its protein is CASSLSPDAYEQYF.

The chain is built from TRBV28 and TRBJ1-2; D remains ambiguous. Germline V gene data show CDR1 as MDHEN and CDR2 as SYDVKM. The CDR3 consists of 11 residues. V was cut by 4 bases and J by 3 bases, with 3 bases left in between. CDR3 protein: CASSSYYGYTF. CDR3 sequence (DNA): TGTGCCAGCAGTTCCTACTATGGCTACACCTTC.

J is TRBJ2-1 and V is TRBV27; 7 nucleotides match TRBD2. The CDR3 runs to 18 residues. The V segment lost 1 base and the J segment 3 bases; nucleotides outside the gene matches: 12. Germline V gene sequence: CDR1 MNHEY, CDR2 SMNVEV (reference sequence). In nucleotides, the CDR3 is TGTGCCAGCAGTTTATGGGACCTCGGGGGGAGAAACTACAATGAGCAGTTCTTC. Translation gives CASSLWDLGGRNYNEQFF.

Here the CDR3 reads CASSERRTQYF. As DNA, the CDR3 is TGTGCCAGCAGCGAACGGCGGACTCAGTACTTC. J is TRBJ2-4 and V is TRBV7-2; the D is unclear. This CDR3 region has 11 residues. CDR1 is SGHTA, CDR2 FQGNSA, per germline. Trimming took off 5 bases at V and 12 bases at J, with 11 bases between the two ends.

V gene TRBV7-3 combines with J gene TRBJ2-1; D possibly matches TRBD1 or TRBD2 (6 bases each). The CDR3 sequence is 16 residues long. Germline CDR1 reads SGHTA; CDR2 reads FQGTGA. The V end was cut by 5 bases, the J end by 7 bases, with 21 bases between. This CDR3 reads CASSATVRGAANEQFF. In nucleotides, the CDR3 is TGTGCCAGCAGCGCCACGGTGAGGGGGGCAGCGAATGAGCAGTTCTTC.

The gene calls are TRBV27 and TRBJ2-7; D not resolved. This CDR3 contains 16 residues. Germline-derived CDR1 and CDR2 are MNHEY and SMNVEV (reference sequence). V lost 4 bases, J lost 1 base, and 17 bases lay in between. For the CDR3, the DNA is TGTGCCAGCAGTTCCCCGTCCCAAGGGCGGTCCTACGAGCAGTACTTC. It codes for CASSSPSQGRSYEQYF.